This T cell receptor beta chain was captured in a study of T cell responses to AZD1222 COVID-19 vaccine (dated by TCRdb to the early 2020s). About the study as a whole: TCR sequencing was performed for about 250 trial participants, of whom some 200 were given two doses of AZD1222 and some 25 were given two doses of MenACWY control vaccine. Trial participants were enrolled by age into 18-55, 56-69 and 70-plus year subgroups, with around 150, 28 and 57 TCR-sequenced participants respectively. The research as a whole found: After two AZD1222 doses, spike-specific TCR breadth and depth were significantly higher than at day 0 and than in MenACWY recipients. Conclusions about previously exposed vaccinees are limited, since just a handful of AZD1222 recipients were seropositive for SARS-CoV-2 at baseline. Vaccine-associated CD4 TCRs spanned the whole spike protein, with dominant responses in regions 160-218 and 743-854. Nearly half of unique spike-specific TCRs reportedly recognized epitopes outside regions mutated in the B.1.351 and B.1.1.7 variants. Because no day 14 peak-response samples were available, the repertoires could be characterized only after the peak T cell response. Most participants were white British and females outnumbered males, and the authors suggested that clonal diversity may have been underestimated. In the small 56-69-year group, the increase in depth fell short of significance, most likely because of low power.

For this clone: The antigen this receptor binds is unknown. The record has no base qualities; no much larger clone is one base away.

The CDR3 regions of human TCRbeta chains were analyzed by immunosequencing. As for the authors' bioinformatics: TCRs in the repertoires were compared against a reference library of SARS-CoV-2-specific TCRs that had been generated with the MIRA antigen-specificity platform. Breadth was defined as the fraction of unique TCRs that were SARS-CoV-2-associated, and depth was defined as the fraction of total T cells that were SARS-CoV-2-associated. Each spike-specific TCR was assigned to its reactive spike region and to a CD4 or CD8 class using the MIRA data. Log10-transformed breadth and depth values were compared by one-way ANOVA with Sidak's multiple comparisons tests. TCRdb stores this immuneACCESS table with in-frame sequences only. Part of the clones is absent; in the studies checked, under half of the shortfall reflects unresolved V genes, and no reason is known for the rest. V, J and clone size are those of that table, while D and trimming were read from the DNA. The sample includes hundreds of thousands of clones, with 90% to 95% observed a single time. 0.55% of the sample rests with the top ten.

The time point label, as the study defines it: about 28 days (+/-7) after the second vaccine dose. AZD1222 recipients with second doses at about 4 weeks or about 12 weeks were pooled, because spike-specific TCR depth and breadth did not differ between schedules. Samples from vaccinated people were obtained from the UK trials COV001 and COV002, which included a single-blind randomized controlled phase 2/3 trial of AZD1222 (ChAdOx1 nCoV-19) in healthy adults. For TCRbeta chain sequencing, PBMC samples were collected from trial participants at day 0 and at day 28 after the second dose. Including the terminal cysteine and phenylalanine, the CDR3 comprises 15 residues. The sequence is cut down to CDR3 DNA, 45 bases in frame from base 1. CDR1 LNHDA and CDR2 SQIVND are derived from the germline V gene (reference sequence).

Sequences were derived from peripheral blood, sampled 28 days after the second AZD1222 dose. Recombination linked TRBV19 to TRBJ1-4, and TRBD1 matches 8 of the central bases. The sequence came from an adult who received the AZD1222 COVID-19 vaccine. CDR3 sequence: CATGTRQGLNGKLFF. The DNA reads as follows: TGTGCGACTGGGACCCGACAGGGGCTAAACGGGAAACTGTTTTTT.